What follows are 19 T cell receptor beta chains derived from one specimen sequenced in a study of T cells in Graves' hyperthyroidism and ophthalmopathy. The source material, RNA transcripts, was used to amplify TCR beta CDR3 regions. Initially, a first-round RT-PCR of the TCR CDR3 employed the HTBI primer set. Each CDR3 protein gets one entry after TCRdb re-called the multiplex PCR reads with MiXCR. The profile shows roughly 600,000 distinct CDR3 sequences, 14% of them singletons. Sequencing input: blood. The receptors were sampled from a woman aged 45-65 years with Graves' ophthalmopathy.

The chain employs TRBV5-4 and TRBJ1-2, with D possibly being TRBD1 (6 bases). The CDR3 loop spans 15 amino acids. Germline loops: CDR1 SGHNT, CDR2 YYREEE (reference sequence). The V and J ends lost 1 base and 7 bases respectively, with 17 bases between them. CDR3: CASSLRSRGGGGYTF. CDR3 in DNA: TGTGCCAGCAGCTTGAGATCCAGGGGAGGTGGTGGCTACACCTTC.

This clonotype was detected a few times. The chain recombines TRBV30 with TRBJ2-2; either TRBD1 or TRBD2 may supply D (6 bases each). Germline-derived CDR1 and CDR2 are GTSNPN and SVGIG (reference sequence). V lost 2 bases and J 5 bases, leaving 15 bases between the germline ends. The CDR3 has 15 amino acids. CDR3 in DNA: TGTGCCTGGAGTTTTGGGGGCGCGGGGACCGGGGAGCTGTTTTTT. It is translated as CAWSFGGAGTGELFF.

The chain has TRBV6-5 and TRBJ2-3; 11 bases match TRBD2. Germline V CDR1 and CDR2: MNHEY, SVGAGI. The CDR3 covers 17 residues. The V segment lost 6 bases and the J segment 4 bases; nucleotides outside the gene matches: 12. The CDR3 region is CASRTSTSGSSADTQYF. The CDR3, as DNA: TGTGCCAGCAGGACTTCTACTAGCGGGAGTTCTGCAGATACGCAGTATTTT.

The genes are TRBV18 and TRBJ2-1; 7 bases fit TRBD1. This CDR3 region has 19 residues. The V and J ends lost 3 bases and 8 bases, in that order; junction bases with no gene match: 22. Germline assignment: CDR1 KGHSH and CDR2 LQKENI. The DNA for the CDR3 is TGTGCCAGCTCACCCAGACAGGGCGGAGGAGCGGAAAGGACCTATGAGCAGTTCTTC. Residues: CASSPRQGGGAERTYEQFF.

A note on this clonotype: A much larger clone lies one base from this, so it may be a read error. The rearrangement uses TRBV7-2 and TRBJ2-1; 7 bases fit TRBD2. The CDR3 has 15 residues. CDR1 is SGHTA, CDR2 FQGNSA, per germline. DNA of the CDR3: TGTGCCAGCAGCTTAGAAAGCGGGAATGTCAATGAGCAGCTCTTC. Its translation is CASSLESGNVNEQLF.

In this sample, this clonotype turned up a few times. This chain uses TRBV27 with TRBJ2-1; TRBD2 is a possible D gene (6 bases). Germline V lookup: CDR1 MNHEY, CDR2 SMNVEV (reference sequence). This CDR3 region has 15 residues. Trimming left V 4 bases short and J 3 bases short, with 13 bases between. CDR3 DNA: TGTGCCAGCAGTTCCCAGGGCGGGATCTACAATGAGCAGTTCTTC. Translated, it gives CASSSQGGIYNEQFF.

This clonotype occurred many times. The V gene is TRBV28, the J gene TRBJ2-7, with 9 bases matching TRBD1. V lost 6 bases and J lost 4; bases outside the gene matches: 13. The CDR3 loop spans 16 amino acids. Per germline, CDR1 MDHEN and CDR2 SYDVKM. CDR3 region: CASSSGTGIPPYEQYF. The CDR3 nucleotides are TGTGCCAGCAGCTCTGGGACAGGGATTCCCCCTTACGAGCAGTACTTC.

The V gene is TRBV19, the J gene TRBJ2-7, with D possibly being TRBD2 (7 bases). This CDR3 comprises 15 residues. Trimming stripped 4 bases from V and 2 bases from J, with 15 bases between. Germline V lookup: CDR1 LNHDA, CDR2 SQIVND (reference sequence). Here the CDR3 DNA reads TGTGCCAGTAGTAACAGGGCTAGCGGAACCTACGAGCAGTACTTC. The encoded protein is CASSNRASGTYEQYF. Together with reference TRBV19 and TRBJ2-7, the CDR3 gives the full variable domain: DGGITQSPKYLFRKEGQNVTLSCEQNLNHDAMYWYRQDPGQGLRLIYYSQIVNDFQKGDIAEGYSVSREKKESFPLTVTSAQKNPTAFYLCASSNRASGTYEQYFGPGTRLTVT.

This clonotype was detected ten times or more. V usage is TRBV20-1 and J usage is TRBJ2-7, with 12 bases matching TRBD2. V lost 3 bases and J lost 0; bases outside the gene matches: 15. From germline, CDR1 is DFQATT and CDR2 SNEGSKA (reference sequence). The CDR3 has 19 residues. For the CDR3, the DNA is TGCAGTGCTAGTTATCTAGCGGGAGGGCCTACCGAATACTCCTACGAGCAGTACTTC. It encodes CSASYLAGGPTEYSYEQYF.

The rearrangement joins TRBV12-5 to TRBJ1-1; 7 positions agree with TRBD1. The CDR3 contains 13 residues. Germline assignment: CDR1 LGHNT and CDR2 FRNRAP. J was trimmed by 4 bases and V by 3 bases; bases with no gene match: 2. CDR3 nucleotide sequence: TGTGCTAGTGGTTTCTCAGGGGGCACTGAAGCTTTCTTT. Translating gives CASGFSGGTEAFF.

This clonotype came up many times. The chain couples TRBV30 to TRBJ2-7; TRBD1 matches at 7 bases. This CDR3 is built from 13 residues. Germline V CDR1 and CDR2: GTSNPN, SVGIG (reference sequence). Losses at the gene ends were 4 bases for V and 5 bases for J; bases not matched to a gene: 8. The CDR3, as DNA: TGTGCCTGGACCGGGACAGTGATGAACGAGCAGTACTTC. Protein sequence: CAWTGTVMNEQYF.

This clonotype was detected a few times. This chain connects TRBV15 to TRBJ2-5; D gene uncertain. V was cut by 0 bases and J by 5 bases, with 10 bases left in between. The CDR3 runs 14 residues. From germline, CDR1 is LNHNV and CDR2 YYDKDF (reference sequence). The CDR3 here is CATSREMLGETQYF. CDR3 bases: TGTGCCACCAGCAGAGAGATGTTGGGGGAGACCCAGTACTTC.

This clonotype occurred many times. The chain carries TRBV20-1 and TRBJ2-1; weak D call: TRBD2 (6 bases). Germline V CDR1 and CDR2: DFQATT, SNEGSKA (reference sequence). This CDR3 spans 16 amino acids. V lost 4 bases and J lost 7, with 23 bases in between. The CDR3 region has the DNA TGCAGTGCTATGCCCTATTCTAGCGCGCAAGGGAATGAGCAGTTCTTC. This translates into CSAMPYSSAQGNEQFF.

CDR3 loop: CASSSSGVGYTF. DNA of the CDR3: TGTGCCAGCAGTTCCTCGGGGGTTGGCTACACCTTC. The chain links TRBV28 to TRBJ1-2, with D perhaps matching TRBD1 (5 bases). The CDR3 spans 12 residues. V was pared by 4 bases and J by 7 bases, with 10 bases between. In germline, CDR1 is MDHEN, CDR2 SYDVKM.

This clonotype was found a few times. This chain links TRBV6-1 with TRBJ2-3; weak D call: TRBD2 (6 bases). V lost 5 bases, J lost 0 bases, and 12 bases lay in between. The CDR3 is 15 amino acids. Germline V lookup: CDR1 MNHNS, CDR2 SASEGT. The CDR3: CASSSAGLSTDTQYF. CDR3 sequence (DNA): TGTGCCAGCAGTTCTGCGGGACTGAGCACAGATACGCAGTATTTT.

The sample holds many counts of this clonotype. This chain connects TRBV7-9 to TRBJ2-1; D gene ambiguous. The CDR3 has 15 residues. V gave up 5 bases and J gave up 0 bases, with 11 bases separating them. The germline V gene encodes CDR1 SEHNR and CDR2 FQNEAQ (reference sequence). CDR3 nucleotides: TGTGCCAGCAGCCCCCACGGTAGCTCCTACAATGAGCAGTTCTTC. Translation: CASSPHGSSYNEQFF.

This clonotype came up many times. The chain joins TRBV7-3 to TRBJ2-3, with 10 bases aligning to TRBD2. This CDR3 is built from 16 residues. The V segment lost 2 bases and the J segment 6 bases; nucleotides outside the gene matches: 8. Germline V gives CDR1 SGHTA, CDR2 FQGTGA. This CDR3 is CASSLSSGGPGDTQYF. CDR3 DNA sequence: TGTGCCAGCAGCTTATCTAGCGGGGGCCCGGGGGATACGCAGTATTTT.

This clonotype was detected ten times or more. This chain uses TRBV5-1 with TRBJ2-3; TRBD1 aligns across 7 bases. V dropped 8 bases and J dropped 0; count of bases not matched to a gene: 6. Germline V gene sequence: CDR1 SGHRS, CDR2 YFSETQ. The length of the CDR3 is 14 residues. The CDR3 DNA reads as TGCGCCAGTTCCGGGACAGCAAGCACAGATACGCAGTATTTT. Protein: CASSGTASTDTQYF. The full variable domain, with the rest looked up from reference TRBV5-1 and TRBJ2-3, is KAGVTQTPRYLIKTRGQQVTLSCSPISGHRSVSWYQQTPGQGLQFLFEYFSETQRNKGNFPGRFSGRQFSNSRSEMNVSTLELGDSALYLCASSGTASTDTQYFGPGTRLTVL.

In this sample, this clonotype turned up many times. This sequence joins TRBV12-3 or TRBV12-4 and TRBJ1-3; no definite D call. Trimming took 3 bases from V and 5 from J, leaving 8 bases between them. The CDR3 is 13 residues long. CDR3 protein: CASSLRQRNTIYF. Written as DNA, the CDR3 is TGTGCCAGCAGTTTGCGGCAGAGAAACACCATATATTTT.